This is a list of T cell receptor beta chains from one sample in a study of somatic mutations in cytotoxic T cells in rheumatoid arthritis. The data were produced by immunoSEQ multiplex PCR, yet TCRdb's version contains in-frame clones alone and is incomplete. The sample yields under 20,000 clones, around three quarters seen once. Sequences were obtained from CD8+ T cells sorted from blood. All receptors come from an adult with rheumatoid arthritis. CDR3s leave out the opening cysteine and the closing phenylalanine or tryptophan. The D gene is left open where the match is weak. Size is omitted from some rows. Given values are once, few, many or a class for expanded clones.

d_call v_call clone_size cdr3_aa
TRBD1 TRBV27 NA ASSWTGGGNQPQH
TRBD1 TRBV11-2 NA ASSWGQGLLYEQY
NA TRBV6-4 NA ASSASPQGIDTEAF
NA TRBV6-5 NA ASSGGTHSQETQY
NA TRBV13 NA ASSFPLAGELF
TRBD1 TRBV7-9 NA ASSPLDRIGYT
TRBD2 TRBV7-9 NA ASRRTSGGAGYNEQF
NA TRBV18 NA ASSPTWTEGGPIETQY
TRBD1 TRBV10-2 NA ASSDGRGNEQF
NA TRBV4-1 once ASSQERQTDEQY
NA TRBV2 NA ASSEWILSGANVLT
NA TRBV4-1 NA ASSLMVGGDGA
NA TRBV29-1 NA SGKGVTEAF
NA TRBV13 NA ASSDWDTSYEQY
NA TRBV7-6 once ASSEGSDPGELF
NA TRBV7-6 NA ASSLALQGHPSRGANVLT
TRBD2 TRBV9 NA ASSEGGGLTDTQY
NA TRBV5-6 NA ASSFQANKPNFWNYGYT